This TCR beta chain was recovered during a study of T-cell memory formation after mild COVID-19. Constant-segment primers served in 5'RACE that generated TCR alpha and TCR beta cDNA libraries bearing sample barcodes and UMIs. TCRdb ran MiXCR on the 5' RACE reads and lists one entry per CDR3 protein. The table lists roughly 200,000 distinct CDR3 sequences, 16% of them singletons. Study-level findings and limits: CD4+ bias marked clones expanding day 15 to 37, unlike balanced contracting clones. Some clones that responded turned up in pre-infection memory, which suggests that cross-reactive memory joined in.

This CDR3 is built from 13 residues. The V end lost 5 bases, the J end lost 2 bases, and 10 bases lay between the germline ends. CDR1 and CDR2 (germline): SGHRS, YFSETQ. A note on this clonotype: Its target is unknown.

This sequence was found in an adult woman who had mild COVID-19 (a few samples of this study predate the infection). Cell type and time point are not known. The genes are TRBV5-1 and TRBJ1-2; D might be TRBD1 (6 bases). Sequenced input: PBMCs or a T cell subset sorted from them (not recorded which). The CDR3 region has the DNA TGCGCCAGCAGATGGGACAAGAACTATGGCTACACCTTC. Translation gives CASRWDKNYGYTF.